The 13 T cell receptor beta chains below all came from one sample that was sequenced in a study of cytotoxic CD8 clonotypes in ibrutinib-treated CLL. Using immunoSEQ multiplex PCR, the repertoire was profiled, and TCRdb retains in-frame clones only, with some absent. The table records 50,000 or so clones, about three fifths of them present only once. Here the sequenced sample was PBMCs, taken after 24 months of ibrutinib treatment. Source of these receptors: a human donor with chronic lymphocytic leukemia.

J is TRBJ1-1 and V is TRBV6-6; 7 positions match TRBD1. Germline V gene sequence: CDR1 MNHNY, CDR2 SVGAGI (reference sequence). The CDR3 is made up of 14 amino acids. Trimming at V came to 7 bases and at J to 2 bases, leaving 7 bases not matched to a gene. The CDR3 coding sequence is TGTGCCAGCATCCTACAGGGGACCAACACTGAAGCTTTCTTT. Translating it yields CASILQGTNTEAFF.

The rearrangement uses TRBV6-7 and TRBJ2-5, with 11 bases aligning to TRBD2. TRBV6-7 is designated an ORF whose function remains uncertain. This CDR3 is 18 amino acids long. The junction had 15 bases not matched to a gene; V was cut back by 4 bases and J by 5 bases. The DNA of the CDR3 is TGTGCCAGCAGTTGGGGTAGCGGGGGGGTCGGTTTGAAGGAGACCCAGTACTTC. Its protein is CASSWGSGGVGLKETQYF.

This chain links TRBV19 with TRBJ2-2; unclear D gene. The length of the CDR3 is 14 residues. V lost 9 bases, J lost 1 base, and 12 bases lay in between. Germline V gives CDR1 LNHDA, CDR2 SQIVND (reference sequence). The CDR3 loop reads CARRRYKNTGELFF. The CDR3 DNA sequence: TGTGCCAGGCGCAGGTACAAGAACACCGGGGAGCTGTTTTTT.

This clone appeared a few times. This chain joins TRBV6-5 and TRBJ2-7; 10 bases agree with TRBD1. J was trimmed by 4 bases and V by 5 bases; bases with no gene match: 5. Per the germline V gene, CDR1 is MNHEY and CDR2 is SVGAGI. The CDR3 loop spans 14 amino acids. For the CDR3, the DNA is TGTGCCAGCAGTCACACGGGACAGGGGTACGAGCAGTACTTC. Protein: CASSHTGQGYEQYF.

The sample holds many counts of this clone. This rearrangement joins TRBV14 to TRBJ2-3, with TRBD2 matching 12 bases. The junction had 7 bases not matched to a gene; V was cut back by 4 bases and J by 5 bases. From germline, CDR1 is SGHDN and CDR2 FVKESK. The CDR3 runs to 16 residues. This CDR3 reads CASSRQLAGGEDTQYF. In DNA, the CDR3 is TGTGCCAGCAGCCGCCAACTAGCGGGGGGTGAAGATACGCAGTATTTT.

The chain links TRBV5-5 to TRBJ1-6, with D tentatively TRBD1 (6 bases). The CDR3 length is 16 residues. The germline V and J ends were trimmed by 1 base and 9 bases, with 17 bases remaining between them. Looked up from germline, CDR1 is SGHKS and CDR2 is YYEKEE (reference sequence). CDR3 region: CASSLKEGRGGSPLHF. DNA of the CDR3: TGTGCCAGCAGCTTGAAGGAAGGCAGGGGTGGTTCACCCCTCCACTTT.

The V gene is TRBV5-8, the J gene TRBJ1-1, with D possibly TRBD1 on 5 matching bases. The CDR3 spans 14 residues. Germline CDR1 is SGHTS and CDR2 is YDEGEE. V lost 4 bases, J lost 4 bases, and 14 bases lay in between. CDR3 residues: CASSDDPGGTEAFF. For the CDR3, the DNA is TGTGCCAGCAGCGACGACCCGGGGGGCACTGAAGCTTTCTTT.

The chain employs TRBV6-5 and TRBJ2-4, with unresolved D. The germline gives CDR1 MNHEY, CDR2 SVGAGI. This CDR3 has 11 amino acids. V gave up 5 bases and J gave up 6 bases, with 5 bases separating them. CDR3 nucleotide sequence: TGTGCCAGCAGTCCTCGAAACATTCAGTACTTC. Encoded protein: CASSPRNIQYF.

The chain combines TRBV7-9 with TRBJ2-2; the D gene is possibly TRBD2 (6 bases). The CDR3 totals 15 residues. Trimming stripped 5 bases from V and 5 bases from J, with 15 bases between. The germline V gene has CDR1 SEHNR and CDR2 FQNEAQ (reference sequence). CDR3 amino acids: CASSQRRGRTGELFF. The CDR3 DNA follows: TGTGCCAGCAGCCAAAGACGGGGGAGGACCGGGGAGCTGTTTTTT. The whole variable domain, remainder taken from reference TRBV7-9 and TRBJ2-2, is DTGVSQNPRHKITKRGQNVTFRCDPISEHNRLYWYRQTLGQGPEFLTYFQNEAQLEKSRLLSDRFSAERPKGSFSTLEIQRTEQGDSAMYLCASSQRRGRTGELFFGEGSRLTVL.

The V call is TRBV29-1, the J call TRBJ2-5, with D maybe TRBD1 (5 bases). CDR1 and CDR2 (germline): SQVTM, ANQGSEA. The CDR3 extends over 12 amino acids. Between the trimmed V and J ends, which lost 6 bases and 1 base, there was a span of 9 bases. The DNA of the CDR3 is TGCAGCGTACGTCAGGGCCAAGAGACCCAGTACTTC. Its translation is CSVRQGQETQYF.

This clone was detected only a few times. In DNA, the CDR3 is TGTGCCAGCAGTCGGACAGGGGGCCGCGATGGCTACACCTTC. It specifies CASSRTGGRDGYTF. J is TRBJ1-2 and V is TRBV5-8; 11 positions agree with TRBD1. This CDR3 region has 14 residues. Trimming removed 5 bases from V and 6 bases from J; junction bases left unmatched: 6. The V gene's germline CDR1 is SGHTS and CDR2 YDEGEE.

With regard to this clone: Different DNA sequences within this sample yield the same CDR3. The chain couples TRBV10-2 to TRBJ2-2, with 8 bases lining up with TRBD2. This CDR3 spans 14 amino acids. J lost 2 bases, V lost 5 bases, and 1 base had no gene match. Germline V gene data show CDR1 as WSHSY and CDR2 as SAAADI. The CDR3 loop is CASSSGGNTGELFF. Written as DNA, the CDR3 is TGCGCCAGCAGTAGCGGGGGCAACACCGGGGAGCTGTTTTTT.

This sequence joins TRBV11-2 and TRBJ2-7, with TRBD2 matching over 9 bases. Germline V gene lookup returns CDR1 SGHAT and CDR2 FQNNGV. Trimming cost V 2 bases and J 4 bases; bases outside gene matches: 6. The CDR3 contains 15 residues. CDR3: CASSLTSSGGYEQYF. For the CDR3, the DNA is TGTGCCAGCAGCTTAACTTCCAGCGGGGGGTACGAGCAGTACTTC. The entire variable domain, with the rest obtained from reference TRBV11-2 and TRBJ2-7, is as follows: EAGVAQSPRYKIIEKRQSVAFWCNPISGHATLYWYQQILGQGPKLLIQFQNNGVVDDSQLPKDRFSAERLKGVDSTLKIQPAKLEDSAVYLCASSLTSSGGYEQYFGPGTRLTVT.